Listed below are T cell receptor beta chains from one sample, sequenced in a study of spatial heterogeneity in lung cancer. TCRdb processed the 5' RACE reads anew with MiXCR; each CDR3 protein has one entry. There are 90,000 to 95,000 distinct CDR3 sequences in the sample; 9.5% to 15% occur only once, and roughly two fifths lies in the top ten. The material sequenced was PBMCs, taken at surgery. The source is a male donor with early-stage non-small cell lung cancer. Each CDR3 is given with its conserved first and last residue. Fields, in order: D gene, CDR3 length, V gene, J gene, clone size, CDR3 protein, CDR3 DNA. D genes are given only for firm matches. Clone size is given for some rows only: seen once, a few or many times, or a class if the clone is expanded.

D: NA
length: 15
V: TRBV20-1
J: TRBJ1-1
size: NA
CDR3: CSARDRTGWNTEAFF
DNA: TGCAGTGCTAGAGATAGAACAGGGTGGAACACTGAAGCTTTCTTT

D: NA
length: 15
V: TRBV6-2/TRBV6-3
J: TRBJ2-7
size: many
CDR3: CASTSHTGGGYEQYF
DNA: TGTGCCAGCACCTCCCACACAGGGGGGGGATACGAGCAGTACTTC

D: NA
length: 15
V: TRBV24-1
J: TRBJ2-1
size: few
CDR3: CATSDRAQKLNEQFF
DNA: TGTGCCACCAGTGATCGGGCCCAGAAGCTTAATGAGCAGTTCTTC

D: TRBD2
length: 16
V: TRBV5-1
J: TRBJ2-1
size: NA
CDR3: CASSLGRGREENEQFF
DNA: TGCGCCAGCAGCTTGGGGCGCGGGCGGGAGGAGAATGAGCAGTTCTTC

D: TRBD2
length: 17
V: TRBV4-3
J: TRBJ2-5
size: few
CDR3: CASSQGTSGRSQETQYF
DNA: TGCGCCAGCAGCCAGGGGACTAGCGGGAGGTCCCAAGAGACCCAGTACTTC

D: NA
length: 13
V: TRBV5-1
J: TRBJ2-3
size: NA
CDR3: CASSKGQSDTQYF
DNA: TGCGCCAGCAGCAAAGGACAGTCAGATACGCAGTATTTT

D: NA
length: 15
V: TRBV6-6
J: TRBJ1-6
size: NA
CDR3: CASGEVPDYNSPLHF
DNA: TGTGCCAGCGGGGAGGTCCCGGATTATAATTCACCCCTCCACTTT

D: TRBD2
length: 14
V: TRBV30
J: TRBJ2-1
size: many
CDR3: CAWGTSGAYNEQFF
DNA: TGTGCCTGGGGGACTAGCGGGGCGTACAATGAGCAGTTCTTC

D: NA
length: 14
V: TRBV20-1
J: TRBJ2-7
size: few
CDR3: CSARDRPSSYEQYF
DNA: TGCAGTGCTAGAGACAGGCCAAGCTCCTACGAGCAGTACTTC

D: NA
length: 16
V: TRBV20-1
J: TRBJ2-1
size: few
CDR3: CSASGGTGSSYNEQFF
DNA: TGCAGTGCTAGTGGTGGTACAGGGAGTTCCTACAATGAGCAGTTCTTC

D: NA
length: 14
V: TRBV20-1
J: TRBJ2-1
size: few
CDR3: CSAPQVPGDNEQFF
DNA: TGCAGTGCTCCCCAAGTACCAGGGGACAATGAGCAGTTCTTC

D: TRBD2
length: 16
V: TRBV4-2
J: TRBJ2-5
size: few
CDR3: CASSRSSGGAQETQYF
DNA: TGTGCCAGCAGCCGAAGTAGCGGGGGGGCCCAAGAGACCCAGTACTTC

D: NA
length: 14
V: TRBV7-9
J: TRBJ2-5
size: few
CDR3: CASSLWESQETQYF
DNA: TGTGCCAGCAGCTTATGGGAGAGTCAAGAGACCCAGTACTTC

D: NA
length: 12
V: TRBV2
J: TRBJ2-1
size: NA
CDR3: CASMGFGNEQFF
DNA: TGTGCCAGCATGGGGTTTGGGAATGAGCAGTTCTTC

D: NA
length: 18
V: TRBV30
J: TRBJ2-1
size: few
CDR3: CAWSGNLGTSSSYNEQFF
DNA: TGTGCCTGGAGTGGGAATCTCGGGACTTCGAGCTCCTACAATGAGCAGTTCTTC

D: TRBD2
length: 16
V: TRBV7-2
J: TRBJ2-1
size: NA
CDR3: CASSLDGAGGPNEQFF
DNA: TGTGCCAGCAGCTTAGACGGAGCGGGAGGGCCCAATGAGCAGTTCTTC

D: TRBD2
length: 17
V: TRBV5-1
J: TRBJ2-5
size: NA
CDR3: CASSLEIRLAGEETQYF
DNA: TGCGCCAGCAGCTTGGAAATCCGACTAGCGGGAGAGGAGACCCAGTACTTC

D: NA
length: 14
V: TRBV20-1
J: TRBJ2-7
size: NA
CDR3: CSARDGQSSYEQYF
DNA: TGCAGTGCTAGAGACGGACAGAGCTCCTACGAGCAGTACTTC

D: TRBD2
length: 16
V: TRBV10-3
J: TRBJ2-1
size: many
CDR3: CAISESVTSGDNEQFF
DNA: TGTGCCATCAGTGAGTCGGTGACTAGCGGAGACAATGAGCAGTTCTTC

D: TRBD2
length: 15
V: TRBV10-2
J: TRBJ2-2
size: few
CDR3: CASRPGLGSTGELFF
DNA: TGCGCCAGCAGACCGGGACTAGGGTCCACCGGGGAGCTGTTTTTT

D: TRBD2
length: 16
V: TRBV11-2
J: TRBJ2-3
size: few
CDR3: CASSPGLAGVADTQYF
DNA: TGTGCCAGCAGCCCTGGACTAGCGGGAGTCGCAGATACGCAGTATTTT

D: TRBD1
length: 14
V: TRBV5-6
J: TRBJ1-5
size: NA
CDR3: CASSSGQGTQPQHF
DNA: TGTGCCAGCAGCTCGGGACAGGGTACCCAGCCCCAGCATTTT

D: TRBD2
length: 15
V: TRBV6-2/TRBV6-3
J: TRBJ2-3
size: NA
CDR3: CASSYSLAGPDTQYF
DNA: TGTGCCAGCAGTTACTCACTAGCGGGCCCAGATACGCAGTATTTT